This T cell receptor beta chain was documented in a study of metastatic and nonmetastatic thyroid tumors. Turning to the study itself: Patients with malignant and benign thyroid disease provided blood and tumor or nodule tissue, whose repertoires were compared. Regarding the study as a whole: Reportedly, malignant thyroid tumors had significantly higher TCR beta diversity than benign nodules, in blood and tumor.

CDR3 length: 16 amino acids. The germline V gene encodes CDR1 LNHDA and CDR2 SQIVND (reference sequence). Unmatched junction bases numbered 12, after V lost 3 bases and J lost 7 bases. Authors' methods: Clinicopathological groups differed in CDR3, with these differences serving to build a distant-metastasis classifier for papillary thyroid cancer. With MiXCR, TCRdb called clones anew from the PCR reads. TCRdb's processing, not the study's, gives the V and J calls here. The sample lists roughly 98,000 clones; just under 15% were seen once. This clone was seen repeatedly, ten times or more. The antigen is not known. Each patient came to thyroid surgery without any prior treatment (of any kind).

The specimen sequenced was blood. V gene TRBV19 combines with J gene TRBJ2-1, with 7 bases identical to TRBD2. This receptor was taken from a female donor with papillary thyroid cancer or a benign thyroid nodule (not recorded which). Some clones in this sample may be carry-over from other donors' samples. The CDR3 DNA is TGTGCCAGTAGTATTGGGGACTACGGCCCGGCGAATGAGCAGTTCTTC. Translating it yields CASSIGDYGPANEQFF.